These T cell receptor beta chains were read from a single sample in a study of blood T cell repertoires in COVID-19. Profiled with immunoSEQ multiplex PCR; TCRdb holds only in-frame clones, not every one. The sample has 60,000 to 85,000 clones; about 80% are singletons. Sequenced sample: peripheral blood. The source is a man between 70 and 80 years old who had recovered from COVID-19. Both conserved end residues are part of each CDR3. The order of the fields is D gene, J gene, clone size, V gene, CDR3 protein, CDR3 DNA. D genes are given only for firm matches. The size field is filled for only some rows; it gives once, few, many or a size class.

d_gene: TRBD1
j_gene: TRBJ1-4
abundance: NA
v_gene: TRBV19
CDR3aa: CASSRTGELGSRAEKLFF
CDR3nt: TGTGCCAGTAGTAGGACAGGGGAATTAGGATCCCGGGCTGAAAAACTGTTTTTT

d_gene: TRBD1
j_gene: TRBJ1-6
abundance: NA
v_gene: TRBV3-1/TRBV3-2
CDR3aa: CASSQVATGGDSPLHF
CDR3nt: TGTGCCAGCAGCCAAGTTGCGACAGGGGGTGATTCACCCCTCCACTTT

d_gene: TRBD2
j_gene: TRBJ2-1
abundance: NA
v_gene: TRBV4-2
CDR3aa: CASSQRLAGGVNEQFF
CDR3nt: TGTGCCAGCAGCCAGAGACTAGCAGGAGGGGTAAATGAGCAGTTCTTC

d_gene: NA
j_gene: TRBJ1-1
abundance: many
v_gene: TRBV7-9
CDR3aa: CASSLGQGGEAFF
CDR3nt: TGTGCCAGCAGCTTAGGGCAGGGAGGTGAAGCTTTCTTT

d_gene: TRBD2
j_gene: TRBJ2-7
abundance: NA
v_gene: TRBV5-4
CDR3aa: CASTTGLAGGIDEQYF
CDR3nt: TGTGCCAGCACCACGGGACTAGCGGGAGGCATTGACGAGCAGTACTTC

d_gene: TRBD2
j_gene: TRBJ2-6
abundance: NA
v_gene: TRBV7-9
CDR3aa: CANGLAGPSGANVLTF
CDR3nt: TGTGCCAACGGACTAGCGGGGCCCTCTGGGGCCAACGTCCTGACTTTC

d_gene: NA
j_gene: TRBJ1-6
abundance: NA
v_gene: TRBV5-5
CDR3aa: CASSFGSSYNSPLHF
CDR3nt: TGTGCCAGCAGCTTCGGGAGCTCCTATAATTCACCCCTCCACTTT

d_gene: NA
j_gene: TRBJ1-2
abundance: NA
v_gene: TRBV29-1
CDR3aa: CRVRQNRFYGYTF
CDR3nt: TGCCGGGTTCGGCAGAATCGTTTCTATGGCTACACCTTC

d_gene: NA
j_gene: TRBJ1-1
abundance: few
v_gene: TRBV7-2
CDR3aa: CASSLATKTEAFF
CDR3nt: TGTGCCAGCAGCTTAGCCACAAAGACTGAAGCTTTCTTT

d_gene: NA
j_gene: TRBJ2-3
abundance: NA
v_gene: TRBV7-8
CDR3aa: CASSLDNRVDTDTQYF
CDR3nt: TGTGCCAGCAGCTTAGATAACAGGGTGGACACAGATACGCAGTATTTT

d_gene: NA
j_gene: TRBJ2-1
abundance: NA
v_gene: TRBV5-1
CDR3aa: CASRDGGASNEQFF
CDR3nt: TGCGCCAGCAGAGATGGGGGGGCTAGCAATGAGCAGTTCTTC

d_gene: NA
j_gene: TRBJ2-6
abundance: once
v_gene: TRBV19
CDR3aa: CASSLGPAGANVLTF
CDR3nt: TGTGCCAGTAGTCTAGGTCCCGCTGGGGCCAACGTCCTGACTTTC

d_gene: NA
j_gene: TRBJ2-3
abundance: NA
v_gene: TRBV6-1
CDR3aa: CASSEPVSTDTQYF
CDR3nt: TGTGCCAGCAGTGAACCAGTTAGCACAGATACGCAGTATTTT

d_gene: TRBD2
j_gene: TRBJ2-3
abundance: NA
v_gene: TRBV7-2
CDR3aa: CASTRTSGSQTDTQYF
CDR3nt: TGTGCCAGCACCCGGACTAGCGGGAGTCAAACAGATACGCAGTATTTT

d_gene: TRBD2
j_gene: TRBJ2-5
abundance: NA
v_gene: TRBV29-1
CDR3aa: CSVPGASGGETQYF
CDR3nt: TGCAGCGTACCCGGAGCTAGCGGGGGCGAGACCCAGTACTTC

d_gene: NA
j_gene: TRBJ2-7
abundance: NA
v_gene: TRBV7-8
CDR3aa: CASSLQGYEQYF
CDR3nt: TGTGCCAGCAGCTTACAGGGCTACGAGCAGTACTTC

d_gene: TRBD1
j_gene: TRBJ1-1
abundance: NA
v_gene: TRBV10-3
CDR3aa: CAISESTGANTEAFF
CDR3nt: TGTGCCATCAGTGAGTCGACAGGGGCGAACACTGAAGCTTTCTTT

d_gene: NA
j_gene: TRBJ1-6
abundance: once
v_gene: TRBV14
CDR3aa: CASSPPIRGSVNSPLHF
CDR3nt: TGTGCCAGCAGCCCGCCTATCAGGGGATCTGTCAATTCACCCCTCCACTTT

d_gene: NA
j_gene: TRBJ1-3
abundance: NA
v_gene: TRBV28
CDR3aa: CASSTLSGNTIYF
CDR3nt: TGTGCCAGCAGTACCCTATCTGGAAACACCATATATTTT

d_gene: TRBD1
j_gene: TRBJ2-7
abundance: NA
v_gene: TRBV18
CDR3aa: CASSHRDSAYEQYF
CDR3nt: TGTGCCAGCTCACACCGGGACAGTGCCTACGAGCAGTACTTC

d_gene: NA
j_gene: TRBJ1-4
abundance: NA
v_gene: TRBV30
CDR3aa: CAWTAQGDEKLFF
CDR3nt: TGTGCCTGGACGGCACAGGGAGATGAAAAACTGTTTTTT

d_gene: NA
j_gene: TRBJ2-2
abundance: NA
v_gene: TRBV5-4
CDR3aa: CASSWTSNTGELFF
CDR3nt: TGTGCCAGCAGTTGGACTTCCAACACCGGGGAGCTGTTTTTT

d_gene: NA
j_gene: TRBJ2-5
abundance: NA
v_gene: TRBV5-1
CDR3aa: CASSLAGGIGETQYF
CDR3nt: TGCGCCAGCAGCTTGGCCGGCGGGATCGGCGAGACCCAGTACTTC